The T cell receptor beta chain under discussion was sequenced for a study of T cells in Graves' hyperthyroidism and ophthalmopathy. This clonotype was recorded many times. The germline gives CDR1 DFQATT, CDR2 SNEGSKA (reference sequence). The CDR3 consists of 11 residues. Trimming stripped 5 bases from V and 0 bases from J, with 4 bases between. Amplification targeted TCR beta CDR3 regions from RNA transcripts. Primed by the HTBI set, a first-round RT-PCR was run on the TCR CDR3. TCRdb called the multiplex PCR reads again in MiXCR, with one record for every CDR3 protein. The table includes about 480,000 distinct CDR3 sequences, roughly 24% detected once.

This TCR came from a woman younger than 45 with Graves' ophthalmopathy. The chain carries TRBV20-1 and TRBJ2-5; no clear D. The sequenced sample was blood. The DNA for the CDR3 is TGCAGTGCTCCGTACCAAGAGACCCAGTACTTC. Amino acids: CSAPYQETQYF.